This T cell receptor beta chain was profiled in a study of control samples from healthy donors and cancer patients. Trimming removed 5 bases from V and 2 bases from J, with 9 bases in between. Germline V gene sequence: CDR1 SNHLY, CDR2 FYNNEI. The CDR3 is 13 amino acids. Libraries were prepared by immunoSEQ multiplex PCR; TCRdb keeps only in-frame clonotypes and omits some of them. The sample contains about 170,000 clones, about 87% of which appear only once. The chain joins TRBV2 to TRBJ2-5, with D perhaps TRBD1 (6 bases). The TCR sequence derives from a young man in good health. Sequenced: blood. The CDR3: CASSQQGQETQYF. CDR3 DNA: TGTGCCAGCAGTCAACAGGGACAAGAGACCCAGTACTTC.